The clone carrying this T cell receptor beta chain was seen a handful of times. V was cut by 8 bases and J by 4 bases, with 11 bases left in between. There are 12 residues in the CDR3. Germline V CDR1 and CDR2: SNHLY, FYNNEI. Original analysis: It was from reference gene primer amplification that nucleated cell counts were estimated. The protocol was immunoSEQ multiplex PCR, while the TCRdb copy is restricted to in-frame clones and leaves out a portion. The V and J calls and clone size come from that table; D and trimming were worked out from the DNA. The sample carries 85,000 to 130,000 clones, 71% recorded once. This sample is part of a study of blood T cell repertoires in COVID-19. At the level of the study: The United States, Italy and Spain were the sources of the acute and convalescent COVID-19 samples.

This TCR derives from a human donor with acute or convalescent COVID-19. The donor label of this sample is uncertain. The sample consisted of peripheral blood. J is TRBJ1-2 and V is TRBV2; tentative D call: TRBD1 (6 bases). CDR3 sequence (DNA): TGTGCCAGCGTCAGGGGATCCTATGGCTACACCTTC. Translation: CASVRGSYGYTF.